This T cell receptor (beta chain) is from a study of blood T cell repertoires in COVID-19. As for the study in general: Samples of COVID-19 (acute and convalescent) were obtained from the United States, Italy and Spain. T cells, B-cell-depleted T cells, or PBMCs provided the cDNA or gDNA that served as material.

This CDR3 has 14 residues. CDR1 is SGHRS and CDR2 is YFSETQ in the germline V gene. V was shortened by 4 bases and J by 1 base, with 11 bases between the two germline ends. Authors' methods: Amplified reference gene primers provided the basis for estimating nucleated cell counts. Assay used: immunoSEQ multiplex PCR; TCRdb lists only in-frame clones, some missing. V, J and clone size derive from that table, while D and trimming were established from the DNA sequence. The sample yields roughly 100,000 clones, around 79% seen once. Material: peripheral blood. The gene calls are TRBV5-1 and TRBJ1-1; a weak D match, TRBD1 (5 bases). The clonotype was recovered from a woman older than 75 with active or convalescent COVID-19. For the CDR3, the DNA is TGCGCCAGCAGCCCCGTAACAGGGAACACTGAAGCTTTCTTT. Protein: CASSPVTGNTEAFF.